Each of the 14 T cell receptor beta chains below was sequenced from the same sample in a study of T cell responses to AZD1222 COVID-19 vaccine. TCRdb keeps only in-frame clones here, not all; method: immunoSEQ multiplex PCR. This sample has 100,000 to 150,000 clones; about 89% occur once, and the top ten carry around 10%. The sample consisted of peripheral blood, taken on day 0 of MenACWY control vaccination. The source of these receptors is an adult in good health.

The chain recombines TRBV30 with TRBJ1-1; the D is unclear. The V end was cut by 2 bases, the J end by 7 bases, with 11 bases between. Germline-derived CDR1 and CDR2 are GTSNPN and SVGIG (reference sequence). The length of the CDR3 is 12 residues. CDR3 sequence reads: CAWSKVGREAFF. In nucleotides, the CDR3 is TGTGCCTGGAGTAAAGTCGGGCGTGAAGCTTTCTTT.

This sequence joins TRBV10-3 and TRBJ1-2; D is possibly TRBD1 (6 bases). Trimming pared 3 bases from V and 8 bases from J, leaving 13 bases between. The germline V gene has CDR1 ENHRY and CDR2 SYGVKD. The CDR3 runs to 13 residues. CDR3 bases: TGTGCCATCAGTGATTTCGGCAGGGGAGGCTACACCTTC. It encodes CAISDFGRGGYTF.

The chain uses TRBV27 and TRBJ2-1; 7 nucleotides line up with TRBD2. The CDR3 has 16 residues. The germline gives CDR1 MNHEY, CDR2 SMNVEV (reference sequence). Losses at the gene ends were 8 bases for V and 4 bases for J; bases not matched to a gene: 14. CDR3 DNA: TGTGCCAGCCGGAGGTTGGGGCTAGCGGAATACAATGAGCAGTTCTTC. This gives the protein CASRRLGLAEYNEQFF.

The rearrangement links TRBV11-2 to TRBJ2-3; possible D gene TRBD2, 6 bases. There are 17 residues in the CDR3. V was shortened by 5 bases and J by 8 bases, with 26 bases between the two germline ends. Germline V gene sequence: CDR1 SGHAT, CDR2 FQNNGV. The CDR3 sequence is CASSRPQMGGPALTQYF. As DNA, the CDR3 is TGTGCCAGCAGCCGCCCGCAGATGGGGGGACCTGCTCTTACGCAGTATTTT.

The chain recombines TRBV11-2 with TRBJ1-4; D unclear. Per the germline V gene, CDR1 is SGHAT and CDR2 is FQNNGV. With 5 bases removed from V and 14 bases from J, the gap between germline ends came to 21 bases. The CDR3 is made up of 14 amino acids. The CDR3 coding sequence is TGTGCCAGCAGCGGTATCCAAGCGGGTCTGGATCTGTTTTTT. Translated, it gives CASSGIQAGLDLFF.

This chain links TRBV7-8 with TRBJ1-1; D not certain. The germline gives CDR1 SGHVS, CDR2 FQNEAQ. Trimming pared 3 bases from V and 4 bases from J, leaving 21 bases between. This CDR3 has 17 residues. The CDR3 spells CASSFSVDSQSGTEAFF. DNA for the CDR3: TGTGCCAGCAGCTTTTCCGTGGATTCTCAGTCAGGCACTGAAGCTTTCTTT.

Details on this clone: The sample holds other DNA sequences that translate to the same CDR3. The V and J genes are TRBV30 and TRBJ1-1, with 8 bases lining up with TRBD1. Germline lookup yields CDR1 GTSNPN and CDR2 SVGIG (reference sequence). V dropped 3 bases and J dropped 5; count of bases not matched to a gene: 5. The CDR3 is made up of 13 amino acids. The CDR3 loop reads CAWSATGGTEAFF. CDR3 nucleotides: TGTGCCTGGAGCGCAACAGGGGGGACTGAAGCTTTCTTT.

The chain couples TRBV5-8 to TRBJ1-6; no clear D. V was trimmed by 5 bases and J by 2 bases, leaving 20 bases between them. Germline values: CDR1 SGHTS, CDR2 YDEGEE. CDR3 length: 18 amino acids. For the CDR3, the DNA is TGTGCCAGCAGTTGGGTCGGGTCTAGCCAGGCCTATAATTCACCCCTCCACTTT. Amino acid sequence: CASSWVGSSQAYNSPLHF.

The rearrangement uses TRBV7-2 and TRBJ1-1; possibly TRBD1 for D (6 bases). V was cut by 4 bases and J by 6 bases, with 18 bases left in between. The CDR3 runs 15 residues. In germline, CDR1 is SGHTA, CDR2 FQGNSA. CDR3 nucleotide sequence: TGTGCCAGCAGCTCTCGTGGAGGGGGGTTTGCTGAAGCTTTCTTT. It translates to CASSSRGGGFAEAFF.

V is TRBV12-3 or TRBV12-4 and J is TRBJ2-7, with D uncertain. The CDR3 runs 13 residues. The V end was cut by 5 bases, the J end by 6 bases, with 14 bases between. This chain's CDR3 is CASSAGPSSEQYF. CDR3 nucleotide sequence: TGTGCCAGCAGTGCCGGACCCTCGAGCGAGCAGTACTTC.

This sequence joins TRBV30 and TRBJ1-1, with D unresolved. Trimming left V 0 bases short and J 4 bases short, with 15 bases between. This CDR3 comprises 15 residues. Per the germline V gene, CDR1 is GTSNPN and CDR2 is SVGIG (reference sequence). In DNA form, the CDR3 reads TGTGCCTGGAGTGTACGAATCCCATTGACCACTGAAGCTTTCTTT. Protein sequence: CAWSVRIPLTTEAFF.

The V and J genes are TRBV24-1 and TRBJ1-2; D unclear. Germline CDR1 KGHDR, CDR2 SFDVKD. The CDR3 length is 14 residues. With 3 bases removed from V and 0 bases from J, the gap between germline ends came to 7 bases. The CDR3 coding sequence is TGTGCCACCAGTGATGAGAAAGCTAACTATGGCTACACCTTC. This gives the protein CATSDEKANYGYTF.

V usage is TRBV27 and J usage is TRBJ1-3, with TRBD1 as a possible D gene (6 bases). The CDR3 consists of 14 residues. V was trimmed by 2 bases and J by 4 bases, leaving 9 bases between them. Germline CDR1 MNHEY, CDR2 SMNVEV (reference sequence). DNA of the CDR3: TGTGCCAGCAGTTTACGGGGGCCCGGAAACACCATATATTTT. It is translated as CASSLRGPGNTIYF.

The count of this clone is one. The chain uses TRBV19 and TRBJ2-1; D may be TRBD2 (6 bases). This CDR3 has 14 residues. CDR1 and CDR2 from the germline V gene are LNHDA and SQIVND (reference sequence). The germline V and J ends were trimmed by 6 bases and 3 bases, with 12 bases remaining between them. In DNA form, the CDR3 reads TGTGCCAGTAGCCCCGGGGGAGGCTACAATGAGCAGTTCTTC. This gives the protein CASSPGGGYNEQFF. Together with reference TRBV19 and TRBJ2-1, the CDR3 gives the full variable domain: DGGITQSPKYLFRKEGQNVTLSCEQNLNHDAMYWYRQDPGQGLRLIYYSQIVNDFQKGDIAEGYSVSREKKESFPLTVTSAQKNPTAFYLCASSPGGGYNEQFFGPGTRLTVL.